Below are 17 T cell receptor beta chains sequenced from a single sample in a study of early T cells in non-severe SARS-CoV-2 infection. TCRdb redid the calling of the 5' RACE reads with MiXCR, one entry per CDR3 protein. The sample consists of over 50,000 distinct CDR3 sequences, 11% of them appearing once. The sequencing sample was made of whole blood. Receptors originate from an adult who was a healthcare worker with PCR-confirmed SARS-CoV-2 infection or an uninfected control (not recorded which).

This clonotype showed up just a few times. The chain joins TRBV5-5 to TRBJ1-1; TRBD1 matches at 7 bases. The CDR3 has 14 residues. CDR1 is SGHKS, CDR2 YYEKEE, per germline (reference sequence). V lost 2 bases and J lost 5; bases outside the gene matches: 6. The CDR3 nucleotides read TGTGCCAGCAGCTTCACAGGGGTAAGGACTGAAGCTTTCTTT. It yields the protein CASSFTGVRTEAFF.

This clonotype was seen many times. J is TRBJ2-3 and V is TRBV10-3; D is possibly TRBD2 (6 bases). V lost 2 bases to trimming and J lost 1 base, with 19 bases between them. This CDR3 has 18 amino acids. Germline V gene data show CDR1 as ENHRY and CDR2 as SYGVKD. In DNA, the CDR3 is TGTGCCATCAGTGAGACGATATTCCTAGCGACTGGCACAGATACGCAGTATTTT. Its translation is CAISETIFLATGTDTQYF.

This clonotype showed up just a few times. The rearrangement joins TRBV11-2 to TRBJ2-3; possible D gene TRBD2, 6 bases. The CDR3 sequence is 14 residues long. The V end was cut by 2 bases, the J end by 7 bases, with 13 bases between. The germline V gene has CDR1 SGHAT and CDR2 FQNNGV. DNA for the CDR3: TGTGCCAGCAGCTTACTCGGGGGAATGAATACGCAGTATTTT. Translating gives CASSLLGGMNTQYF.

The chain joins TRBV7-2 to TRBJ1-5; D call uncertain. CDR3 length: 14 amino acids. Trimming stripped 4 bases from V and 0 bases from J, with 7 bases between. CDR1 SGHTA and CDR2 FQGNSA come from the germline V gene. The CDR3 protein is CASSSLDSNQPQHF. The CDR3 nucleotides read TGTGCCAGCAGCTCCCTGGATAGCAATCAGCCCCAGCATTTT. Supplemented by reference TRBV7-2 and TRBJ1-5, the full variable domain reads GAGVSQSPSNKVTEKGKDVELRCDPISGHTALYWYRQSLGQGLEFLIYFQGNSAPDKSGLPSDRFSAERTGGSVSTLTIQRTQQEDSAVYLCASSSLDSNQPQHFGDGTRLSIL.

This clonotype was counted at least ten times. The rearrangement links TRBV18 to TRBJ2-7; the D gene is possibly TRBD1 (6 bases). Germline V gene lookup returns CDR1 KGHSH and CDR2 LQKENI. V was shortened by 4 bases and J by 0 bases, with 10 bases between the two germline ends. The CDR3 totals 14 residues. The CDR3 loop reads CASSRDRYSYEQYF. The CDR3 DNA sequence: TGTGCCAGCTCACGAGACAGGTACTCCTACGAGCAGTACTTC.

Many counts were recorded for this clonotype. The chain joins TRBV19 to TRBJ2-2; D is ambiguous. CDR3 length equals 15 residues. Trimming took 4 bases from V and 3 from J, leaving 12 bases between them. From germline, CDR1 is LNHDA and CDR2 SQIVND (reference sequence). CDR3 residues: CASSNEATYTGELFF. The CDR3 DNA reads TGTGCCAGTAGTAACGAGGCCACCTACACCGGGGAGCTGTTTTTT.

This clonotype occurred many times. The rearrangement links TRBV7-2 to TRBJ2-7, with 8 bases that match TRBD1. V lost 5 bases to trimming and J lost 4 bases; unmatched junction nucleotides: 10. Per the germline V gene, CDR1 is SGHTA and CDR2 is FQGNSA. The CDR3 extends over 15 amino acids. CDR3 sequence: CASSPRPGQAYEQYF. In nucleotides, the CDR3 is TGTGCCAGCAGCCCCCGGCCGGGACAGGCTTACGAGCAGTACTTC.

This clonotype was seen repeatedly, ten times or more. The J gene is TRBJ1-1, the V gene TRBV12-3 or TRBV12-4; TRBD1 matches at 10 bases. The CDR3 loop spans 16 amino acids. Trimming cost V 5 bases and J 4 bases; bases outside gene matches: 10. The CDR3 loop is CASSAETGTGVTEAFF. The CDR3 DNA reads TGTGCCAGCAGTGCAGAAACCGGGACAGGGGTCACTGAAGCTTTCTTT.

The table lists this clonotype with many counts. This chain connects TRBV27 to TRBJ1-1; D not certain. The CDR3 consists of 15 residues. The V and J ends lost 5 bases and 2 bases respectively, with 15 bases between them. Germline assignment: CDR1 MNHEY and CDR2 SMNVEV (reference sequence). CDR3 in DNA: TGTGCCAGCAGTCCTAGGCAGACGGGAAACACTGAAGCTTTCTTT. This encodes CASSPRQTGNTEAFF.

V is TRBV7-2 and J is TRBJ2-3; 10 bases are shared with TRBD1. The V gene end was trimmed by 5 bases and the J gene end by 3 bases; junction bases not matched to a gene: 8. The CDR3 extends over 16 amino acids. Germline-derived CDR1 and CDR2 are SGHTA and FQGNSA. CDR3 sequence reads: CASSTRDRGGTDTQYF. In DNA form, the CDR3 reads TGTGCCAGCAGCACGCGGGACAGGGGCGGGACAGATACGCAGTATTTT.

There are many counts of this clonotype. The chain links TRBV19 to TRBJ2-1; 9 nucleotides line up with TRBD2. V lost 4 bases to trimming and J lost 9 bases; unmatched junction nucleotides: 10. The length of the CDR3 is 15 residues. CDR1 LNHDA and CDR2 SQIVND come from the germline V gene (reference sequence). CDR3 region: CASSTLRGGAREQFF. As DNA, the CDR3 is TGTGCCAGTAGTACGTTGCGCGGGGGGGCCCGTGAGCAGTTCTTC.

This clonotype was counted at least ten times. The chain recombines TRBV2 with TRBJ1-5; no clear D gene. V lost 5 bases, J lost 4 bases, and 9 bases lay in between. Germline V gene sequence: CDR1 SNHLY, CDR2 FYNNEI. This CDR3 region has 13 residues. Written as DNA, the CDR3 is TGTGCCAGCAGTCATGACGGGAATCAGCCCCAGCATTTT. This encodes CASSHDGNQPQHF.

The sample holds many counts of this clonotype. The chain links TRBV5-1 to TRBJ1-2; 7 bases map to TRBD1. The J segment lost 2 bases and the V segment lost 5 bases, leaving 9 bases of the junction unmatched. The CDR3 is 15 residues long. Germline CDR1 SGHRS, CDR2 YFSETQ. The CDR3 DNA sequence: TGCGCCAGCAGTCCTACACCGGGACAGAACTATGGCTACACCTTC. Its protein product is CASSPTPGQNYGYTF.

The chain couples TRBV11-2 to TRBJ2-7; possibly TRBD1 for D (5 bases). This CDR3 is built from 14 residues. V lost 1 base, J lost 7 bases, and 14 bases lay in between. CDR1 is SGHAT and CDR2 is FQNNGV in the germline V gene. Here the CDR3 DNA reads TGTGCCAGCAGCTTAGTCCTTGGGGCAGTGGAGCAGTACTTC. It codes for CASSLVLGAVEQYF.

This clonotype was seen ten or more times. The chain links TRBV11-2 to TRBJ1-6, with TRBD1 matching 8 bases. Looked up from germline, CDR1 is SGHAT and CDR2 is FQNNGV. Germline trimming cut 2 bases from V and 6 bases from J; bases unmatched to any gene: 3. There are 15 residues in the CDR3. The CDR3 reads CASSLQGAGNSPLHF. The CDR3 nucleotides are TGTGCCAGCAGCTTACAGGGGGCAGGTAATTCACCCCTCCACTTT.

V usage is TRBV6-1 and J usage is TRBJ1-4; no reliable D call. V was shortened by 4 bases and J by 3 bases, with 6 bases between the two germline ends. Germline V CDR1 and CDR2: MNHNS, SASEGT. This CDR3 is 13 amino acids long. Here the CDR3 reads CASSVRANEKLFF. The DNA for the CDR3 is TGTGCCAGCAGTGTTCGGGCTAATGAAAAACTGTTTTTT.

This clonotype was observed a few times. The chain joins TRBV7-8 to TRBJ2-3; the match to TRBD2 covers 12 bases. V lost 5 bases to trimming and J lost 8 bases; unmatched junction nucleotides: 14. Per germline, CDR1 SGHVS and CDR2 FQNEAQ. The CDR3 is 17 amino acids. Written as DNA, the CDR3 is TGTGCCAGCAGCCCCTTAGGACTAGCGGGGACGGGGGGTACGCAGTATTTT. Amino acids: CASSPLGLAGTGGTQYF.